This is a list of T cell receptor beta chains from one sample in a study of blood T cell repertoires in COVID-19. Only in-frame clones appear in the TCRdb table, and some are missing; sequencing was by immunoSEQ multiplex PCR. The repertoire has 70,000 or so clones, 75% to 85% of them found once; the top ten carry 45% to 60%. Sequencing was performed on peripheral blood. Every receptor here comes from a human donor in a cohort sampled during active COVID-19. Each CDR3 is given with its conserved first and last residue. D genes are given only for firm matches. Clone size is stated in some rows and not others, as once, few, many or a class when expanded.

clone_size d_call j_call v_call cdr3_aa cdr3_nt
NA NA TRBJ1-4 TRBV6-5 CASSSRQAANEKLFF TGTGCCAGCAGTTCCAGACAGGCGGCTAATGAAAAACTGTTTTTT
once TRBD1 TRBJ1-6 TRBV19 CASSGRQGDSPLHF TGTGCCAGTAGTGGCAGACAGGGCGATTCACCCCTCCACTTT
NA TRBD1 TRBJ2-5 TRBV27 CASSADRGEGTQYF TGTGCCAGCAGTGCAGACAGGGGTGAAGGGACCCAGTACTTC
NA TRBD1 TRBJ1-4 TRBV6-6 CASRLQGAGEKLFF TGTGCCAGCAGACTTCAGGGGGCGGGTGAAAAACTGTTTTTT
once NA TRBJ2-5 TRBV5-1 CASSRAEGETQYF TGCGCCAGCAGCCGGGCGGAGGGTGAGACCCAGTACTTC
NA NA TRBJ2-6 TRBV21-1 CASSKGVGQGPGGANVLTF TGTGCCAGCAGCAAAGGAGTAGGACAGGGGCCGGGCGGGGCCAACGTCCTGACTTTC
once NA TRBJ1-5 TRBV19 CASRTGVNQPQHF TGTGCCAGTAGAACAGGAGTTAATCAGCCCCAGCATTTT
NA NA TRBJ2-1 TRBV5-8 CASSLGSRRGSYNEQFF TGTGCCAGCAGCTTGGGGTCGAGGCGAGGCTCCTACAATGAGCAGTTCTTC
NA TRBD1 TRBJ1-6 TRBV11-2 CASSSGTDNSPLHF TGTGCCAGCAGCTCCGGGACAGATAATTCACCCCTCCACTTT
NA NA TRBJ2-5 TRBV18 CASSMTNGLNKQETQYF TGTGCCAGCTCTATGACTAATGGACTGAATAAACAAGAGACCCAGTACTTC
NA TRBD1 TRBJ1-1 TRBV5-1 CASSLLGPLGGAGSSEAFF TGCGCCAGCAGCTTGCTTGGGCCCCTAGGGGGCGCGGGTTCCTCTGAAGCTTTCTTT
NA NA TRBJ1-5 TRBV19 CASSVRENSNQPQHF TGTGCCAGTAGTGTGCGTGAAAATAGCAATCAGCCCCAGCATTTT
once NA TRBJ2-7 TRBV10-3 CAISNRRGRYEQYF TGTGCCATCAGTAACCGTAGGGGCCGTTACGAGCAGTACTTC
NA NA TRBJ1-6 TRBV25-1 CASSPYGTRILF TGTGCCAGCAGTCCTTATGGTACCCGTATCCTATTT
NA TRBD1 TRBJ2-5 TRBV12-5 CASGPEAGGRETQYF TGTGCTAGTGGTCCGGAGGCAGGGGGCCGGGAGACCCAGTACTTC
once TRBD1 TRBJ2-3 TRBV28 CASRQGQGGDTQYF TGTGCCAGCAGACAGGGACAGGGTGGAGATACGCAGTATTTT
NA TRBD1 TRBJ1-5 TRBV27 CASSPLGTGRNQPQHF TGTGCCAGCAGTCCTCTAGGGACAGGCCGGAATCAGCCCCAGCATTTT
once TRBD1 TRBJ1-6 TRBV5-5 CASSSSRQGNSPLHF TGTGCCAGCAGCTCGTCCCGACAGGGGAATTCACCCCTCCACTTT
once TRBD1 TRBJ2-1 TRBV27 CASSPVRGQRVVNEQFF TGTGCCAGCAGTCCCGTGAGGGGACAGAGGGTAGTCAATGAGCAGTTCTTC
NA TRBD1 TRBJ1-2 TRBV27 CASSPGQGKDYGYTF TGTGCCAGCAGTCCCGGACAGGGAAAGGACTATGGCTACACCTTC
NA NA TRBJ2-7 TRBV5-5 CASSAGPNGDYEQYF TGTGCCAGCAGCGCGGGACCGAACGGCGACTACGAGCAGTACTTC
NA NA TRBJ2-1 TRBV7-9 CASSLDGPRGSYNEQFF TGTGCCAGCAGCTTAGATGGGCCCCGGGGCTCCTACAATGAGCAGTTCTTC
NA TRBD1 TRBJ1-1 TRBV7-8 CASSLGGTGGTEAFF TGTGCCAGCAGCTTAGGGGGGACAGGGGGGACTGAAGCTTTCTTT
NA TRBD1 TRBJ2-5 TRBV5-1 CASRWGQATGETQYF TGCGCCAGCAGATGGGGACAGGCGACGGGAGAGACCCAGTACTTC
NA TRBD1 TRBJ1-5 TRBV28 CASTTGTGGQPQHF TGTGCCAGCACCACCGGGACAGGGGGTCAGCCCCAGCATTTT
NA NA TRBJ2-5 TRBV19 CASNPPPAQYF TGTGCCAGTAACCCCCCCCCGGCCCAGTACTTC
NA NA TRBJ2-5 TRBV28 CASRDPWTGQETQYF TGTGCCAGCAGGGACCCTTGGACGGGACAAGAGACCCAGTACTTC
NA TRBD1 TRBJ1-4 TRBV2 CATGTGGPNEKLFF TGTGCCACCGGGACAGGGGGTCCTAATGAAAAACTGTTTTTT
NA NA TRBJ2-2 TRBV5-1 CASSLEGVFTGELFF TGCGCCAGCAGCTTGGAGGGAGTGTTCACCGGGGAGCTGTTTTTT
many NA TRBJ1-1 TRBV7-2 CASSLGGDTEAFF TGTGCCAGCAGCTTAGGGGGGGACACTGAAGCTTTCTTT
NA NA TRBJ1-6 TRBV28 CASSWANSPLHF TGTGCCAGCAGTTGGGCTAATTCACCCCTCCACTTT
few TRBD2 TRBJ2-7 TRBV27 CASRTSGEGMGEQYF TGTGCCAGCAGAACTAGCGGAGAGGGGATGGGGGAGCAGTACTTC
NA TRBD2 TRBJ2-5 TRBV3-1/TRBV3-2 CASSPGGKSGYF TGTGCCAGCAGCCCCGGGGGGAAGTCTGGGTACTTC
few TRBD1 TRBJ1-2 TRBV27 CASSMRGQAPGYGYTF TGTGCCAGCAGTATGCGCGGACAGGCGCCTGGCTATGGCTACACCTTC
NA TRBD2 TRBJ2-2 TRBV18 CASSLGLAGGTGELFF TGTGCCAGCTCACTTGGGCTAGCGGGGGGGACCGGGGAGCTGTTTTTT
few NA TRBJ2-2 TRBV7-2 CASSSAVGGELFF TGTGCCAGCAGTTCAGCGGTGGGCGGGGAGCTGTTTTTT
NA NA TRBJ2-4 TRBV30 CAWSDQDLAKNIQYF TGTGCCTGGAGCGATCAGGACTTAGCCAAAAACATTCAGTACTTC
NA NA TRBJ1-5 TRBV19 CASSPDYSNQPQHF TGTGCCAGTAGTCCAGATTACAGCAATCAGCCCCAGCATTTT
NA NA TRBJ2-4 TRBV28 CASSSQLARGGWENIQYF TGTGCCAGCAGTTCCCAACTAGCGAGAGGGGGTTGGGAAAACATTCAGTACTTC
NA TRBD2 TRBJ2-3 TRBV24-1 CATSRLAGSTDTQYF TGTGCCACCAGCCGACTAGCGGGAAGCACAGATACGCAGTATTTT
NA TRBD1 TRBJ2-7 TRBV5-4 CASSLGGQSSYEQYF TGTGCCAGCAGCCTTGGGGGACAGAGCTCCTACGAGCAGTACTTC
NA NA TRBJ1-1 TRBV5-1 CASSFWKGVTEAFF TGCGCCAGCAGCTTTTGGAAAGGGGTCACTGAAGCTTTCTTT
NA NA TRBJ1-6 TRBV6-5 CATRQVWDNSPLHF TGTGCCACCCGACAGGTCTGGGATAATTCACCCCTCCACTTT
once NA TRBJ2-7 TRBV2 CASSESSLEQYF TGTGCCAGCAGTGAGAGCTCTCTCGAGCAGTACTTC
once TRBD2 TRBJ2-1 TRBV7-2 CASSLWASGDNEQFF TGTGCCAGCAGCTTATGGGCTAGCGGCGACAATGAGCAGTTCTTC
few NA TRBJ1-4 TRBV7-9 CASSLLGEAYEKLFF TGTGCCAGCAGCTTATTGGGGGAGGCTTATGAAAAACTGTTTTTT
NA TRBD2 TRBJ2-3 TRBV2 CASSEEGTSTQYF TGTGCCAGCAGTGAAGAGGGGACTAGTACGCAGTATTTT
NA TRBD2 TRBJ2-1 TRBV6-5 CASSYSSTSGYNEQFF TGTGCCAGCAGTTACTCTTCGACTAGCGGTTACAATGAGCAGTTCTTC
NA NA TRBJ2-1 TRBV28 CASSLREGGWNEQFF TGTGCCAGCAGTTTGAGAGAGGGAGGTTGGAATGAGCAGTTCTTC
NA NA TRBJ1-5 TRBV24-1 CATSDPRGSGGPQHF TGTGCCACCAGTGATCCCCGGGGTTCGGGAGGGCCCCAGCATTTT
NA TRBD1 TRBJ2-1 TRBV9 CASSVGIGQGHNEQFF TGTGCCAGCAGCGTAGGCATAGGACAGGGGCACAATGAGCAGTTCTTC
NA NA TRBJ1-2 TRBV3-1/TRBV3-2 CASSQAPGPNYGYTF TGTGCCAGCAGCCAAGCCCCAGGGCCTAACTATGGCTACACCTTC
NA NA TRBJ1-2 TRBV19 CASSIGPRGGYTF TGTGCCAGTAGTATTGGCCCCAGGGGTGGCTACACCTTC